A single TCR beta chain is shown here with its context. Its antigen is not known. Treatment meaning: approximately 18 received Ad26.COV2.S at low or high dose, single or two shots; about 5 received placebo; per-sample allocation not given. The study sampled participants on day 63 after the first vaccine or placebo injection. Boston provided a donor who was an adult aged 18-55 years. The data are from a study of Ad26.COV2.S vaccination and SARS-CoV-2 variants. General study results and limits: Spike-specific TCR breadth was greater after Ad26.COV2.S than placebo.

The data were produced by immunoSEQ multiplex PCR, yet TCRdb's version contains in-frame clones alone and is incomplete. The profile shows about 350,000 clones, roughly 90% of them singletons. This CDR3 contains 17 residues. V gave up 6 bases and J gave up 2 bases; unmatched junction bases: 10. The germline CDR1 and CDR2 sequences are MDHEN and SYDVKM. This sequence originates from a person between 18 and 65 years old who received the Ad26.COV2.S COVID-19 vaccine or a placebo. The material sequenced was peripheral blood, taken in a trial of Ad26.COV2.S vaccine versus placebo. The chain employs TRBV28 and TRBJ1-2; TRBD1 aligns across 12 bases. The CDR3 region has the DNA TGTGCCAGCAGACCACAAGGGGGACAGGGGGCGAACTATGGCTACACCTTC. Translation: CASRPQGGQGANYGYTF.